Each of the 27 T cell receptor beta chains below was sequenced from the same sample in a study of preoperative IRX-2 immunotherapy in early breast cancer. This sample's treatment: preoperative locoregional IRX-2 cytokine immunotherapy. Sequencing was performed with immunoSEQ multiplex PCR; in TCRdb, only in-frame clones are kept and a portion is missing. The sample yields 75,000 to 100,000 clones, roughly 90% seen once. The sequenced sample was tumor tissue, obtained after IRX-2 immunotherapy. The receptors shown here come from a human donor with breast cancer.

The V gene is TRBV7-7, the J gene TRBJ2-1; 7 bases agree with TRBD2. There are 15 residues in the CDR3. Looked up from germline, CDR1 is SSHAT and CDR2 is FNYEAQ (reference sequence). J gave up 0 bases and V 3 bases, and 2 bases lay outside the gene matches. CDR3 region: CASSFSSGSYNEQFF. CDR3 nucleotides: TGTGCCAGCAGCTTCTCTAGCGGCTCCTACAATGAGCAGTTCTTC.

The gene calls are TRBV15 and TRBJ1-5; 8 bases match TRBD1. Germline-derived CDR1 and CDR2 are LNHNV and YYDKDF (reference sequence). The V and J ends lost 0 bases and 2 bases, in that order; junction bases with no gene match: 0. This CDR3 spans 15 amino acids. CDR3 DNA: TGTGCCACCAGCAGAGAGACAGGGGGCAATCAGCCCCAGCATTTT. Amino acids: CATSRETGGNQPQHF.

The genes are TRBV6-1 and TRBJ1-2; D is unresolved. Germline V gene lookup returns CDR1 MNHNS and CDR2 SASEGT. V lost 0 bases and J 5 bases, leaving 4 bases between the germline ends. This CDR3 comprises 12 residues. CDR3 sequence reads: CASSEARYGYTF. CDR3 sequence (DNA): TGTGCCAGCAGTGAAGCCCGGTATGGCTACACCTTC.

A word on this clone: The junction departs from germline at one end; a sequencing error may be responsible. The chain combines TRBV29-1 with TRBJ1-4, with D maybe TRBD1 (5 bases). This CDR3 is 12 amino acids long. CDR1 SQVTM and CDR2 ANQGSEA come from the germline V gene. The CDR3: CSVASGPEQLFF. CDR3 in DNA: TGCAGCGTTGCCTCGGGACCTGAACAACTGTTTTTT. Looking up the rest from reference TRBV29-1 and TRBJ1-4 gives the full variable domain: SAVISQKPSRDICQRGTSLTIQCQVDSQVTMMFWYRQQPGQSLTLIATANQGSEATYESGFVIDKFPISRPNLTFSTLTVSNMSPEDSSIYLCSVASGPEQLFFGSGTQLSVL.

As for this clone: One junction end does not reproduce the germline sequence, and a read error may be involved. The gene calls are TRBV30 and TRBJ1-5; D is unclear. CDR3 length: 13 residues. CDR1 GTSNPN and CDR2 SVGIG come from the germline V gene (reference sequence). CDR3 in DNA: TGTGCCTGGAGTGTAAGTAGCAATCAGTCCCAGCATTTT. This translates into CAWSVSSNQSQHF.

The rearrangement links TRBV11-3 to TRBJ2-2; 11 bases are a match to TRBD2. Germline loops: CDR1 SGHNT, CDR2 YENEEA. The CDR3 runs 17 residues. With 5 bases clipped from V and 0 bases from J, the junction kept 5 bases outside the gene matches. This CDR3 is CASSPGTSGSNTGELFF. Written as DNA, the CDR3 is TGTGCCAGCAGCCCCGGGACTAGCGGATCGAACACCGGGGAGCTGTTTTTT.

The DNA of the CDR3 is TGCGCCAGCAGCCCTGAAGGGACAGTATATGGCTACACCTTC. It codes for CASSPEGTVYGYTF. The chain has TRBV5-1 and TRBJ1-2; 7 positions match TRBD1. The V segment lost 4 bases and the J segment 5 bases; nucleotides outside the gene matches: 8. The germline gives CDR1 SGHRS, CDR2 YFSETQ. This CDR3 is built from 14 residues.

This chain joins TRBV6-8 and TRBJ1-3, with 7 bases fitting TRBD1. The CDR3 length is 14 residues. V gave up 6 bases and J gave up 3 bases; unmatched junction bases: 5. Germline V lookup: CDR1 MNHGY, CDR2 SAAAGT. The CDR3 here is CASRPTGSGNTIYF. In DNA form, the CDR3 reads TGTGCCAGCAGACCGACAGGGAGTGGAAACACCATATATTTT.

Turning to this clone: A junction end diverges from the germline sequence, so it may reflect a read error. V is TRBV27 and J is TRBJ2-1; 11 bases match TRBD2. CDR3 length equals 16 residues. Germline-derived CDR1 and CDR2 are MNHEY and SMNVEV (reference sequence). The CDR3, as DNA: TGTGCCACCAGTGATCGAACTAGCGGGAGATTCGATGAGCAGTTCTTC. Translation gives CATSDRTSGRFDEQFF.

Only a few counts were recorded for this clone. CDR3 DNA sequence: TGCAGCGCCCAGGGGAATAATGAAAAACTGTTTTTT. Translated, it gives CSAQGNNEKLFF. The chain carries TRBV29-1 and TRBJ1-4, with D maybe TRBD1 (6 bases). Deletions cut 7 bases from V and 4 bases from J, with 10 bases between. CDR1 is SQVTM, CDR2 ANQGSEA, per germline. The CDR3 extends over 12 amino acids.

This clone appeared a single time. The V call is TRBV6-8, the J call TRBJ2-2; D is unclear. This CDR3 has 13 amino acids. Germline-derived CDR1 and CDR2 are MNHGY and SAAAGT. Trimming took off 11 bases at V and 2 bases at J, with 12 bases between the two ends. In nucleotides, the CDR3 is TGTGCCGGACGCCTCCCAAACACCGGGGAGCTGTTTTTT. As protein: CAGRLPNTGELFF.

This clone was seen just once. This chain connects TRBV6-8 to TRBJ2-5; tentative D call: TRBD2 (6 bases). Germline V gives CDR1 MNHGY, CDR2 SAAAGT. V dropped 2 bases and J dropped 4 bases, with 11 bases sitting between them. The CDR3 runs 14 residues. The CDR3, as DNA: TGTGCCAGCAGTTACATGAGGGGAGGAGAGACCCAGTACTTC. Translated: CASSYMRGGETQYF.

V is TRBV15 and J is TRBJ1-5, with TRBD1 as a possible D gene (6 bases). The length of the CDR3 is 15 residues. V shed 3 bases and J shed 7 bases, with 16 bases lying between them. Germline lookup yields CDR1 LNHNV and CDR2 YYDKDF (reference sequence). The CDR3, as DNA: TGTGCCACCAGCAGCAGGTACAGGGACGGCCAGCCCCAGCATTTT. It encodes CATSSRYRDGQPQHF.

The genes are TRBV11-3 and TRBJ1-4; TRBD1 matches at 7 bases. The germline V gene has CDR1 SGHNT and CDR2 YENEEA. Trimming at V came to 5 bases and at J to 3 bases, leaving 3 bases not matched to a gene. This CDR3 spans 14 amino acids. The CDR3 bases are TGTGCCAGCAGCCCGGGGACAGCTAATGAAAAACTGTTTTTT. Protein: CASSPGTANEKLFF.

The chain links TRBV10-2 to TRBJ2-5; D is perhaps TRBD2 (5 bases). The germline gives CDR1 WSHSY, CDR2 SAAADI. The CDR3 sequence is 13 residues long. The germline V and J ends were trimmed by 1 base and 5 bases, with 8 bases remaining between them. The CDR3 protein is CASSEYERETQYF. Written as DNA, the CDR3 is TGCGCCAGCAGTGAGTACGAGCGGGAGACCCAGTACTTC.

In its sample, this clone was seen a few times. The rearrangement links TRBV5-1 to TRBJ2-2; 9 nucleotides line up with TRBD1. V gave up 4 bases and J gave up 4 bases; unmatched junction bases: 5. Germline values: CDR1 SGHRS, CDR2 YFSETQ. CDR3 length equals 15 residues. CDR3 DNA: TGCGCCAGCAGCGGACAGGGGAGGTTCACCGGGGAGCTGTTTTTT. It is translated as CASSGQGRFTGELFF.

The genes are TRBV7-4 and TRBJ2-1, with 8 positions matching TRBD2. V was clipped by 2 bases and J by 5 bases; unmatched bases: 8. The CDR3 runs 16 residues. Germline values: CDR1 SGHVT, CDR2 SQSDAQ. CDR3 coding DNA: TGTGCCAGCAGCTTATACTACGGACTAGCTAACAATGAGCAGTTCTTC. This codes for CASSLYYGLANNEQFF.

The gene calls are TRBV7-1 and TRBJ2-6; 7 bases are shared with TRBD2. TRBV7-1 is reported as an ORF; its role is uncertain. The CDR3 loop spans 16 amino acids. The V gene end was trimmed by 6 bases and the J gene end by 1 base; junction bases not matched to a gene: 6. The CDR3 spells CASRTERGSGANVLTF. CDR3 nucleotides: TGTGCCAGCAGGACGGAGCGGGGTTCTGGGGCCAACGTCCTGACTTTC.

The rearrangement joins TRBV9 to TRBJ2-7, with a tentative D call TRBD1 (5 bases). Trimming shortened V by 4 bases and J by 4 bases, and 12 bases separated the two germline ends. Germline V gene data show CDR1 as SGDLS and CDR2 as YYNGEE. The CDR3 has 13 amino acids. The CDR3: CASSRRQTYEQYF. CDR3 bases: TGTGCCAGCAGCCGCCGACAGACGTACGAGCAGTACTTC.

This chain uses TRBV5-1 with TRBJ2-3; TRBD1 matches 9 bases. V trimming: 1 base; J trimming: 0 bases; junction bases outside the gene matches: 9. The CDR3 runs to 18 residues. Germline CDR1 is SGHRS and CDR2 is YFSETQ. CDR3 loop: CASSLSGQGSASTDTQYF. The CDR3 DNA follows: TGCGCCAGCAGCTTGTCAGGACAGGGGTCGGCTAGCACAGATACGCAGTATTTT.

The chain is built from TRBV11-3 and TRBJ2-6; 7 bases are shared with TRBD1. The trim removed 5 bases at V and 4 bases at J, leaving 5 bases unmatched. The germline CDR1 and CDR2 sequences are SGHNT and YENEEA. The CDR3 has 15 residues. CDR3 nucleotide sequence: TGTGCCAGCAGCCCAGGGGGTTCGGGGGCCAACGTCCTGACTTTC. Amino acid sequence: CASSPGGSGANVLTF.

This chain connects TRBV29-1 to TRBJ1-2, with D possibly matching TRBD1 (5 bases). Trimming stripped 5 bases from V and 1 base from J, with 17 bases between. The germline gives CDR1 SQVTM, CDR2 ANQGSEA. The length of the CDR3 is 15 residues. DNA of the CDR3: TGCAGCGTTCGGGACGGACCCGGACTTAACTATGGCTACACCTTC. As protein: CSVRDGPGLNYGYTF.

In nucleotides, the CDR3 is TGCGCCAGCAGCTTGGAAGGAACCTTTAATGAAAAACTGTTTTTT. Encoded protein: CASSLEGTFNEKLFF. The rearrangement joins TRBV5-1 to TRBJ1-4; D remains unclear. Germline V gene data show CDR1 as SGHRS and CDR2 as YFSETQ. V lost 0 bases, J lost 4 bases, and 10 bases lay in between. CDR3 length: 15 amino acids.

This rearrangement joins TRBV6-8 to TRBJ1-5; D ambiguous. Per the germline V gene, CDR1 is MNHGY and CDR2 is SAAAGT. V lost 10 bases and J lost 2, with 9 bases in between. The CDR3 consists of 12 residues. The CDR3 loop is CAIKEGNQPQHF. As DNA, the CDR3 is TGTGCCATCAAAGAGGGCAATCAGCCCCAGCATTTT.

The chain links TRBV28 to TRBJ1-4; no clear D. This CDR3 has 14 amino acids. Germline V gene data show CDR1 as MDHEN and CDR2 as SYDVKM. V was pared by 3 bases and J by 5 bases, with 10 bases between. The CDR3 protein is CASSLVGSNEKLFF. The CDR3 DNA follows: TGTGCCAGCAGTTTGGTCGGATCCAATGAAAAACTGTTTTTT.

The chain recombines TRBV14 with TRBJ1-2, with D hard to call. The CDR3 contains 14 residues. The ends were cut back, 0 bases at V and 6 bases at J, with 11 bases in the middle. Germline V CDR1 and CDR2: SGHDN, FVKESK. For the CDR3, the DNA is TGTGCCAGCAGCCAAGACAGGAGGCAGAATGGCTACACCTTC. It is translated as CASSQDRRQNGYTF.

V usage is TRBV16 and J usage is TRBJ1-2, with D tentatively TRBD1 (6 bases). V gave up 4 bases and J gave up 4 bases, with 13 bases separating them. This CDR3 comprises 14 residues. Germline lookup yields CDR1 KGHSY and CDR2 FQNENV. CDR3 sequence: CASSPGTNPYGYTF. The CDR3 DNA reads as TGTGCCAGCAGCCCCGGGACAAATCCCTATGGCTACACCTTC.